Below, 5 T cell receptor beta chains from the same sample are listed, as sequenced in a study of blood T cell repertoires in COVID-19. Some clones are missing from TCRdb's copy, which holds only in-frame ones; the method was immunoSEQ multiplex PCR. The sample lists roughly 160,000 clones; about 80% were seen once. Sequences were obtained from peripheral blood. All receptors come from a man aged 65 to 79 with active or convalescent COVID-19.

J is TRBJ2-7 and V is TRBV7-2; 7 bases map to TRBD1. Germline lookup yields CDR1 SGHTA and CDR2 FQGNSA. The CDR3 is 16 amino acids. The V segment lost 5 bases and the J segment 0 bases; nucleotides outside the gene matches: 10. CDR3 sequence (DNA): TGTGCCAGCAGCCCCTCCGGGACAGTCAGCTCCTACGAGCAGTACTTC. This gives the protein CASSPSGTVSSYEQYF.

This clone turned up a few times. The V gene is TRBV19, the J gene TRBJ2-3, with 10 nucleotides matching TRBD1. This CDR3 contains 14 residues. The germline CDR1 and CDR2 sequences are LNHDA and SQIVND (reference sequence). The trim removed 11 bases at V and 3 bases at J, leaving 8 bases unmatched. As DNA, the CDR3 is TGTGCCTCCTCAAGACAGGGGGCAACAGATACGCAGTATTTT. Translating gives CASSRQGATDTQYF. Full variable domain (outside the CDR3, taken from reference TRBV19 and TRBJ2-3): DGGITQSPKYLFRKEGQNVTLSCEQNLNHDAMYWYRQDPGQGLRLIYYSQIVNDFQKGDIAEGYSVSREKKESFPLTVTSAQKNPTAFYLCASSRQGATDTQYFGPGTRLTVL.

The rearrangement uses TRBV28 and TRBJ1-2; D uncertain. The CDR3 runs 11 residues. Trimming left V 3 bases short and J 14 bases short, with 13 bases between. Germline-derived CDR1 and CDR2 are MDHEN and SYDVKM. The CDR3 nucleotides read TGTGCCAGCAGTTTTGACCCTCCCAGGACCTTC. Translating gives CASSFDPPRTF.

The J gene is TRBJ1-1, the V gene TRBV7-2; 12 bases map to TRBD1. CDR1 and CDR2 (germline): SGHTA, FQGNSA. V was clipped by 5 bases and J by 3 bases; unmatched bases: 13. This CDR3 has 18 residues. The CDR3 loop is CASSRFRVGQGADTEAFF. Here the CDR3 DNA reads TGTGCCAGCAGCCGTTTTAGGGTGGGACAGGGGGCAGACACTGAAGCTTTCTTT.

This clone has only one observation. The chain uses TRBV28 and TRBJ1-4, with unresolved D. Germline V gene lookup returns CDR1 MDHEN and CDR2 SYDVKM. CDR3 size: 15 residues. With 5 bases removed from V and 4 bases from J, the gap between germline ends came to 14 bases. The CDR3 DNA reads TGTGCCAGCAGTCTTGGAGATTCGCGTAATGAAAAACTGTTTTTT. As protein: CASSLGDSRNEKLFF.